These 20 T cell receptor beta chains originate from one sample sequenced in a study of T cell responses to AZD1222 COVID-19 vaccine (dated by TCRdb to about 2021). In light of the paper, this sample's time point label describes: baseline before first vaccination. Receptor amplification or capture employed the immunoSEQ multiplex PCR assay. TCRdb obtained this table from immuneACCESS and retained in-frame rearrangements with V and J assigned. These tables miss some clones; where compared with another copy, unresolved V genes account for less than half of the shortfall, and the remainder is unexplained. The sample includes around 96,000 clones, with around nine tenths observed a single time. The ten biggest clones cover roughly 2.8% of the sample. The source material was peripheral blood, sampled on day 0 of AZD1222 vaccination. Source of these receptors: an adult in good health.

The chain employs TRBV3-1 (or the pseudogene TRBV3-2) and TRBJ2-1; 12 nucleotides agree with TRBD2. Trimming at V came to 8 bases and at J to 7 bases, leaving 3 bases not matched to a gene. The CDR3 has 13 amino acids. CDR1 LGHDT and CDR2 YNNKEL come from the germline V gene (reference sequence). In nucleotides, the CDR3 is TGTGCCAGCCTAGGACTAGCGGGGAATGAGCAGTTCTTC. Its protein is CASLGLAGNEQFF.

This clone was seen only a few times. The rearrangement links TRBV5-1 to TRBJ1-2, with 8 bases aligning to TRBD1. Germline V CDR1 and CDR2: SGHRS, YFSETQ. V shed 4 bases and J 5 bases; nucleotides not matched to a gene: 13. This CDR3 region has 16 residues. For the CDR3, the DNA is TGCGCCAGCAGCCGAGACTCGGACAGGGAGCTATATGGCTACACCTTC. Translation gives CASSRDSDRELYGYTF.

The chain recombines TRBV5-1 with TRBJ1-3; possible D gene TRBD1, 6 bases. V lost 4 bases and J 8 bases, leaving 16 bases between the germline ends. CDR1 and CDR2 from the germline V gene are SGHRS and YFSETQ. The CDR3 extends over 14 amino acids. The CDR3 DNA is TGCGCCAGCAGCCTCAGGGGTTCCCGGGACACCATATATTTT. Amino acids: CASSLRGSRDTIYF.

The rearrangement joins TRBV29-1 to TRBJ2-2; 7 nucleotides align to TRBD1. The trim removed 6 bases at V and 7 bases at J, leaving 14 bases unmatched. Germline V lookup: CDR1 SQVTM, CDR2 ANQGSEA. This CDR3 spans 15 amino acids. The CDR3 reads CSVEQGNRIGGELFF. DNA of the CDR3: TGCAGCGTAGAACAGGGGAATAGGATAGGCGGGGAGCTGTTTTTT.

The rearrangement links TRBV6-5 to TRBJ2-7; D is possibly TRBD1 or TRBD2 (5 bases each). CDR1 is MNHEY, CDR2 SVGAGI, per germline. The CDR3 covers 13 residues. Trimming took off 6 bases at V and 6 bases at J, with 15 bases between the two ends. The CDR3 DNA reads TGTGCCAGCAGAGAGGGACGGCTGGCCGAGCAGTACTTC. Amino acid sequence: CASREGRLAEQYF.

This chain uses TRBV6-5 with TRBJ1-1; D might be TRBD1 (5 bases). From germline, CDR1 is MNHEY and CDR2 SVGAGI. The germline V and J ends were trimmed by 6 bases and 1 base, with 15 bases remaining between them. The CDR3 runs to 15 residues. The CDR3 region has the DNA TGTGCCAGCAGCCTGACGACAGCGGAGAACACTGAAGCTTTCTTT. Its translation: CASSLTTAENTEAFF.

The chain links TRBV5-5 to TRBJ1-4; no clear D gene. The germline gives CDR1 SGHKS, CDR2 YYEKEE (reference sequence). Trimming removed 0 bases from V and 0 bases from J, with 6 bases in between. This CDR3 has 15 residues. The CDR3 sequence is CASSLDGATNEKLFF. The CDR3 bases are TGTGCCAGCAGCTTGGACGGTGCAACTAATGAAAAACTGTTTTTT.

The V and J genes are TRBV7-8 and TRBJ2-1, with TRBD2 matching 9 bases. Trimming cost V 6 bases and J 4 bases; bases outside gene matches: 10. The V gene's germline CDR1 is SGHVS and CDR2 FQNEAQ. The CDR3 totals 16 residues. CDR3 amino acids: CASRSSALAGYNEQFF. CDR3 nucleotides: TGTGCCAGCAGATCTAGCGCCCTAGCGGGATACAATGAGCAGTTCTTC. The full variable domain, in which reference TRBV7-8 and TRBJ2-1 provide the parts outside the CDR3, is GAGVSQSPRYKVAKRGQDVALRCDPISGHVSLFWYQQALGQGPEFLTYFQNEAQLDKSGLPSDRFFAERPEGSVSTLKIQRTQQEDSAVYLCASRSSALAGYNEQFFGPGTRLTVL.

V and J are TRBV11-2 and TRBJ2-7; possibly TRBD1 or TRBD2 for D (5 bases each). The CDR3 contains 12 residues. From germline, CDR1 is SGHAT and CDR2 FQNNGV. Deletions cut 5 bases from V and 6 bases from J, with 11 bases between. The CDR3: CASSNSGREQYF. In DNA form, the CDR3 reads TGTGCCAGCAGCAACTCGGGACGCGAGCAGTACTTC. Full variable domain (outside the CDR3, taken from reference TRBV11-2 and TRBJ2-7): EAGVAQSPRYKIIEKRQSVAFWCNPISGHATLYWYQQILGQGPKLLIQFQNNGVVDDSQLPKDRFSAERLKGVDSTLKIQPAKLEDSAVYLCASSNSGREQYFGPGTRLTVT.

The chain employs TRBV5-1 and TRBJ1-2, with D possibly TRBD1 on 5 matching bases. Germline V gene lookup returns CDR1 SGHRS and CDR2 YFSETQ. CDR3 length equals 12 residues. Trimming stripped 4 bases from V and 8 bases from J, with 12 bases between. CDR3 protein: CASSLTDRGYTF. The CDR3 nucleotides read TGCGCCAGCAGCCTTACAGACAGAGGCTACACCTTC.

This clone was detected only once. The chain is built from TRBV3-1 (or the pseudogene TRBV3-2) and TRBJ1-2; possibly TRBD1 for D (6 bases). Deletions cut 6 bases from V and 4 bases from J, with 9 bases between. The CDR3 is 12 amino acids. Per the germline V gene, CDR1 is LGHDT and CDR2 is YNNKEL (reference sequence). The CDR3 nucleotides are TGTGCCAGCAGTGGGGGGGCCTATGGCTACACCTTC. Translated, it gives CASSGGAYGYTF.

The chain recombines TRBV19 with TRBJ1-2; a weak D match, TRBD1 (5 bases). Germline CDR1 LNHDA, CDR2 SQIVND (reference sequence). The CDR3 contains 16 residues. V lost 0 bases and J lost 3, with 14 bases in between. CDR3 residues: CASSIERGRLDYGYTF. The CDR3 bases are TGTGCCAGTAGTATAGAGAGGGGCCGGCTCGACTATGGCTACACCTTC.

V gene TRBV6-6 combines with J gene TRBJ1-5, with unresolved D. The CDR3 is 15 amino acids. Trimming shortened V by 5 bases and J by 7 bases, and 18 bases separated the two germline ends. Germline V gene lookup returns CDR1 MNHNY and CDR2 SVGAGI (reference sequence). CDR3 region: CASSRGATVGQPQHF. For the CDR3, the DNA is TGTGCCAGCAGTCGAGGCGCCACGGTGGGACAGCCCCAGCATTTT.

This clone was seen once. This chain joins TRBV4-1 and TRBJ2-2, with D unresolved. The V gene's germline CDR1 is MGHRA and CDR2 YSYEKL. This CDR3 has 14 amino acids. Trimming stripped 0 bases from V and 6 bases from J, with 8 bases between. The chain's CDR3 is CASSQDPISGELFF. CDR3 coding DNA: TGCGCCAGCAGCCAAGATCCGATTTCCGGGGAGCTGTTTTTT.

This chain links TRBV28 with TRBJ1-5; 8 bases line up with TRBD1. The CDR3 sequence is 16 residues long. The V gene end was trimmed by 3 bases and the J gene end by 2 bases; junction bases not matched to a gene: 6. Germline V lookup: CDR1 MDHEN, CDR2 SYDVKM. The CDR3 sequence: CASSFQGALGNQPQHF. CDR3 in DNA: TGTGCCAGCAGTTTCCAGGGGGCGCTGGGCAATCAGCCCCAGCATTTT.

The chain employs TRBV6-2 or TRBV6-3 and TRBJ2-2; 13 bases match TRBD2. V lost 6 bases to trimming and J lost 2 bases; unmatched junction nucleotides: 6. The CDR3 spans 17 residues. Germline CDR1 is MNHEY and CDR2 is SVGEGT. The CDR3 nucleotides read TGTGCCAGCAGCCGGACTAGCGGGGGTTTCAACACCGGGGAGCTGTTTTTT. This encodes CASSRTSGGFNTGELFF.

In its sample, this clone was seen a few times. This chain uses TRBV13 with TRBJ1-2, with a possible D match to TRBD1 (6 bases). With 0 bases removed from V and 4 bases from J, the gap between germline ends came to 9 bases. The CDR3 has 14 amino acids. Per the germline V gene, CDR1 is PRHDT and CDR2 is FYEKMQ (reference sequence). The CDR3 coding sequence is TGTGCCAGCAGCTTAGGACAGGGTGGCTATGGCTACACCTTC. Amino acid sequence: CASSLGQGGYGYTF.

The J gene is TRBJ2-7, the V gene TRBV30; D is undetermined. This CDR3 comprises 13 residues. Germline V gene lookup returns CDR1 GTSNPN and CDR2 SVGIG (reference sequence). V shed 2 bases and J shed 7 bases, with 15 bases lying between them. Written as DNA, the CDR3 is TGTGCCTGGAGTATAGAATCTCTCGGGGAGCAGTACTTC. Amino acid sequence: CAWSIESLGEQYF. Supplemented by reference TRBV30 and TRBJ2-7, the full variable domain reads SQTIHQWPATLVQPVGSPLSLECTVEGTSNPNLYWYRQAAGRGLQLLFYSVGIGQISSEVPQNLSASRPQDRQFILSSKKLLLSDSGFYLCAWSIESLGEQYFGPGTRLTVT.

The rearrangement uses TRBV28 and TRBJ1-1; D unclear. The CDR3 runs 12 residues. Germline V CDR1 and CDR2: MDHEN, SYDVKM. V was pared by 8 bases and J by 1 base, with 8 bases between. The DNA for the CDR3 is TGTGCCAGCTACAGCAGGAACACTGAAGCTTTCTTT. Its translation: CASYSRNTEAFF.

This chain links TRBV30 with TRBJ2-7; D may match TRBD1 or TRBD2 (5 bases each). The V gene lost 3 bases and the J gene lost 0 bases, with 9 bases spanning the gap. CDR3 length equals 13 residues. Germline V gene lookup returns CDR1 GTSNPN and CDR2 SVGIG (reference sequence). The CDR3 region is CAWSRDRSYEQYF. The CDR3 nucleotides read TGTGCCTGGAGCCGGGACCGCTCCTACGAGCAGTACTTC.